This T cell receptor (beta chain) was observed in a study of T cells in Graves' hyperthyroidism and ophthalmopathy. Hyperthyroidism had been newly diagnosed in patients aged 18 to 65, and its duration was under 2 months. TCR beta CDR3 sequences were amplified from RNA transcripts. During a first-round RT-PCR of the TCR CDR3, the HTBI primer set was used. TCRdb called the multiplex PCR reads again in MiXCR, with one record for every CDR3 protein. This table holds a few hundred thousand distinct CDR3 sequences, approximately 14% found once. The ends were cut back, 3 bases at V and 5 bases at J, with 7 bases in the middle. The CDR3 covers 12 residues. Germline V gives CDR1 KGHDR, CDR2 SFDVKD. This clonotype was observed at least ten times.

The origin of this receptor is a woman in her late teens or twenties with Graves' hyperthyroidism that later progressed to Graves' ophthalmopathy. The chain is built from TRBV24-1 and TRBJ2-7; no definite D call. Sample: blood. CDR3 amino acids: CATSDPLNEQYF. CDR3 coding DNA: TGTGCCACCAGTGATCCTCTGAACGAGCAGTACTTC.